This is a list of T cell receptor beta chains from one sample in a study of T cell responses to AZD1222 COVID-19 vaccine. Sequenced by immunoSEQ multiplex PCR; TCRdb stores in-frame clones only, minus some. The sample records 150,000 to 200,000 clones, approximately 90% being singletons. The specimen was peripheral blood, collected 28 days after the second dose of the MenACWY control vaccine. Source of these receptors: an adult who received the MenACWY meningococcal vaccine as a control. Both conserved end residues are part of each CDR3. A D gene is named only where the DNA matches it firmly. Rows may omit the clone size; those that give it use once, few, many or a size class.

cdr3_aa: CASSRQASGGNTIYF
cdr3_nt: TGCGCCAGCAGCCGTCAGGCCTCGGGTGGAAACACCATATATTTT
d_call: NA
clone_size: NA
j_call: TRBJ1-3
v_call: TRBV4-3

cdr3_aa: CASRAGGNRETQYF
cdr3_nt: TGTGCCAGCAGGGCAGGGGGGAATAGAGAGACCCAGTACTTC
d_call: NA
clone_size: NA
j_call: TRBJ2-5
v_call: TRBV2

cdr3_aa: CASSLTGQGNYNEQFF
cdr3_nt: TGTGCCAGCAGCTTAACGGGGCAGGGAAACTACAATGAGCAGTTCTTC
d_call: NA
clone_size: NA
j_call: TRBJ2-1
v_call: TRBV7-3

cdr3_aa: CASSLVRNEKLFF
cdr3_nt: TGTGCCAGCAGTTTAGTGAGAAATGAAAAACTGTTTTTT
d_call: NA
clone_size: NA
j_call: TRBJ1-4
v_call: TRBV27

cdr3_aa: CASSTPLDGKNYGYTF
cdr3_nt: TGTGCCAGCAGCACCCCGCTGGACGGAAAAAACTATGGCTACACCTTC
d_call: NA
clone_size: NA
j_call: TRBJ1-2
v_call: TRBV7-6

cdr3_aa: CAWRSGGWGYEQYF
cdr3_nt: TGTGCCTGGAGGTCTGGGGGTTGGGGGTACGAGCAGTACTTC
d_call: NA
clone_size: once
j_call: TRBJ2-7
v_call: TRBV30

cdr3_aa: CATSYQGTSGNTIYF
cdr3_nt: TGTGCCACCAGCTATCAGGGTACCTCTGGAAACACCATATATTTT
d_call: NA
clone_size: NA
j_call: TRBJ1-3
v_call: TRBV15

cdr3_aa: CASSLEGQAPSTDTQYF
cdr3_nt: TGCGCCAGCAGCTTGGAGGGACAGGCGCCTAGCACAGATACGCAGTATTTT
d_call: TRBD1
clone_size: NA
j_call: TRBJ2-3
v_call: TRBV5-1

cdr3_aa: CASSPTGDEKLFF
cdr3_nt: TGTGCCAGCTCTCCGACAGGGGATGAAAAACTGTTTTTT
d_call: TRBD1
clone_size: NA
j_call: TRBJ1-4
v_call: TRBV18

cdr3_aa: CASSRRDRETQYF
cdr3_nt: TGTGCCAGCAGTCGTCGGGACCGGGAGACCCAGTACTTC
d_call: NA
clone_size: NA
j_call: TRBJ2-5
v_call: TRBV6-5

cdr3_aa: CASSQGAGVWYEQYF
cdr3_nt: TGTGCCAGCAGCCAAGGAGCGGGAGTCTGGTACGAGCAGTACTTC
d_call: TRBD2
clone_size: NA
j_call: TRBJ2-7
v_call: TRBV4-2

cdr3_aa: CASNRDSYEQYF
cdr3_nt: TGTGCCTCCAATCGTGACTCCTACGAGCAGTACTTC
d_call: NA
clone_size: few
j_call: TRBJ2-7
v_call: TRBV30

cdr3_aa: CASSPPGQAYEQYF
cdr3_nt: TGTGCCAGCAGTCCCCCGGGACAGGCCTACGAGCAGTACTTC
d_call: TRBD1
clone_size: NA
j_call: TRBJ2-7
v_call: TRBV27

cdr3_aa: CASRRRSTDNNEQFF
cdr3_nt: TGTGCCAGCAGAAGGAGGTCGACAGATAACAATGAGCAGTTCTTC
d_call: NA
clone_size: few
j_call: TRBJ2-1
v_call: TRBV2

cdr3_aa: CASSSDRNTEAFF
cdr3_nt: TGTGCCAGCAGCTCGGACAGGAACACTGAAGCTTTCTTT
d_call: NA
clone_size: NA
j_call: TRBJ1-1
v_call: TRBV11-2

cdr3_aa: CASSGSNTDTQYF
cdr3_nt: TGCGCCAGCAGCGGCTCGAACACAGATACGCAGTATTTT
d_call: NA
clone_size: NA
j_call: TRBJ2-3
v_call: TRBV4-1

cdr3_aa: CASSLDRNQPQHF
cdr3_nt: TGTGCCAGCTCACTCGACCGGAATCAGCCCCAGCATTTT
d_call: NA
clone_size: once
j_call: TRBJ1-5
v_call: TRBV18

cdr3_aa: CASSSLRGGLARTGELFF
cdr3_nt: TGTGCCAGCAGCTCCCTCAGGGGGGGACTAGCGCGCACCGGGGAGCTGTTTTTT
d_call: TRBD2
clone_size: NA
j_call: TRBJ2-2
v_call: TRBV7-9

cdr3_aa: CASSSSGTGENTIYF
cdr3_nt: TGCGCCAGCAGCTCCTCCGGGACAGGGGAAAACACCATATATTTT
d_call: TRBD1
clone_size: NA
j_call: TRBJ1-3
v_call: TRBV5-1

cdr3_aa: CASLRDWNQPQHF
cdr3_nt: TGTGCCAGCCTCCGGGACTGGAATCAGCCCCAGCATTTT
d_call: NA
clone_size: NA
j_call: TRBJ1-5
v_call: TRBV28

cdr3_aa: CASSPRQGGRETQYF
cdr3_nt: TGTGCCAGCTCACCCAGACAGGGCGGTAGAGAGACCCAGTACTTC
d_call: TRBD1
clone_size: NA
j_call: TRBJ2-5
v_call: TRBV18

cdr3_aa: CASSRESNQPQHF
cdr3_nt: TGTGCCAGCAGTCGAGAAAGCAATCAGCCCCAGCATTTT
d_call: NA
clone_size: NA
j_call: TRBJ1-5
v_call: TRBV2

cdr3_aa: CASSKRVRDNQPQHF
cdr3_nt: TGTGCCAGCAGCAAACGGGTCAGGGACAATCAGCCCCAGCATTTT
d_call: NA
clone_size: NA
j_call: TRBJ1-5
v_call: TRBV21-1

cdr3_aa: CASSLMPASGGANVLTF
cdr3_nt: TGTGCCAGCAGCTTAATGCCCGCTAGCGGAGGGGCCAACGTCCTGACTTTC
d_call: TRBD2
clone_size: NA
j_call: TRBJ2-6
v_call: TRBV7-3

cdr3_aa: CASSEVRYYGYTF
cdr3_nt: TGTGCCAGCAGTGAAGTGCGGTACTATGGCTACACCTTC
d_call: NA
clone_size: NA
j_call: TRBJ1-2
v_call: TRBV2

cdr3_aa: CASGGPVTDTQYF
cdr3_nt: TGTGCTAGTGGGGGGCCGGTAACAGATACGCAGTATTTT
d_call: NA
clone_size: NA
j_call: TRBJ2-3
v_call: TRBV12-5

cdr3_aa: CASSSHSSGTGKLWGYTF
cdr3_nt: TGTGCCAGCAGCTCGCACTCTTCTGGGACAGGAAAACTGTGGGGCTACACCTTC
d_call: TRBD1
clone_size: NA
j_call: TRBJ1-2
v_call: TRBV5-5

cdr3_aa: CASRLAGGEETQYF
cdr3_nt: TGTGCCAGCAGGCTTGCGGGAGGGGAGGAGACCCAGTACTTC
d_call: TRBD2
clone_size: NA
j_call: TRBJ2-5
v_call: TRBV6-5

cdr3_aa: CASRAGQDDTDTQYF
cdr3_nt: TGTGCCAGCAGGGCGGGACAGGACGACACAGATACGCAGTATTTT
d_call: TRBD1
clone_size: NA
j_call: TRBJ2-3
v_call: TRBV6-5

cdr3_aa: CASSLDGLGEKLFF
cdr3_nt: TGCGCCAGCAGCTTGGACGGGTTAGGGGAAAAACTGTTTTTT
d_call: NA
clone_size: NA
j_call: TRBJ1-4
v_call: TRBV5-1

cdr3_aa: CASRGLAGNTDTQYF
cdr3_nt: TGTGCCAGCAGAGGACTAGCGGGTAACACAGATACGCAGTATTTT
d_call: TRBD2
clone_size: NA
j_call: TRBJ2-3
v_call: TRBV6-5

cdr3_aa: CASSQSGQPNSPLHF
cdr3_nt: TGTGCCAGCAGCCAGTCGGGACAGCCTAATTCACCCCTCCACTTT
d_call: TRBD1
clone_size: NA
j_call: TRBJ1-6
v_call: TRBV3-1/TRBV3-2

cdr3_aa: CASSDSGGEQYF
cdr3_nt: TGTGCCAGCAGTGACTCTGGCGGCGAGCAGTACTTC
d_call: NA
clone_size: NA
j_call: TRBJ2-7
v_call: TRBV6-4

cdr3_aa: CSVAPNSPLHF
cdr3_nt: TGCAGCGTTGCTCCGAATTCACCCCTCCACTTT
d_call: NA
clone_size: once
j_call: TRBJ1-6
v_call: TRBV29-1

cdr3_aa: CASSQTRTGGGYGYTF
cdr3_nt: TGTGCCAGCAGCCAAACGAGAACAGGGGGCGGCTATGGCTACACCTTC
d_call: TRBD1
clone_size: NA
j_call: TRBJ1-2
v_call: TRBV3-1/TRBV3-2

cdr3_aa: CASSSGQGHNYGYTF
cdr3_nt: TGTGCCAGCAGCTCCGGACAGGGCCATAACTATGGCTACACCTTC
d_call: TRBD1
clone_size: NA
j_call: TRBJ1-2
v_call: TRBV7-6

cdr3_aa: CASSSGQLNTEAFF
cdr3_nt: TGTGCCAGCAGCTCGGGACAACTGAACACTGAAGCTTTCTTT
d_call: NA
clone_size: NA
j_call: TRBJ1-1
v_call: TRBV7-3